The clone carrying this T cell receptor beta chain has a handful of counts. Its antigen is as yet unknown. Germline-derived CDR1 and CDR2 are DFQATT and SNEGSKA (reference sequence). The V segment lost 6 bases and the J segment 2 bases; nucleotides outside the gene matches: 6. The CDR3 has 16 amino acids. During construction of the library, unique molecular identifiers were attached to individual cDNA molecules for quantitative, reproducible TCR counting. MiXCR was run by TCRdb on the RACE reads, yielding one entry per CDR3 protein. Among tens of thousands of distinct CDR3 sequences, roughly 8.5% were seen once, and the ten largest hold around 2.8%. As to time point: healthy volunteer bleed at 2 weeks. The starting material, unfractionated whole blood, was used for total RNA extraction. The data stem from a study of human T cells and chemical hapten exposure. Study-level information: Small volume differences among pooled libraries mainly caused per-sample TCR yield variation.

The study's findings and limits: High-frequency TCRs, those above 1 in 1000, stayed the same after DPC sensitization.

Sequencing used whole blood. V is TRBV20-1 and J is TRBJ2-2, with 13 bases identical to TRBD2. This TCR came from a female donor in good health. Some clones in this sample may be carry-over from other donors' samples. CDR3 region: CSARTSGSVNTGELFF. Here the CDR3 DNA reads TGCAGTGCCAGGACTAGCGGGAGCGTTAACACCGGGGAGCTGTTTTTT.